A selection of T cell receptor beta chains follows, all from one sample in a study of blood T cell repertoires in COVID-19. Profiling relied on immunoSEQ multiplex PCR, and the TCRdb table lists in-frame clones only, not all of them. The table lists about 85,000 clones, nearly 90% of them singletons. Material: peripheral blood. The origin of the receptors is a woman aged 80 or older with active or convalescent COVID-19. Each CDR3 is given with its conserved first and last residue. The order of the fields is clone size, D gene, J gene, V gene, CDR3 DNA, CDR3 protein. The D gene is left open where the match is weak. Part of the rows lack a size; the others show once, few, many or a class for expanded clones.

size: .
D: TRBD1
J: TRBJ1-2
V: TRBV9
DNA: TGTGCCAGCAGACGGGACAGTAGTTATGGCTACACCTTC
CDR3: CASRRDSSYGYTF

size: .
D: TRBD1
J: TRBJ1-5
V: TRBV27
DNA: TGTGCCATCAAACTTAGCCCCGGGACAGACAATCAGCCCCAGCATTTT
CDR3: CAIKLSPGTDNQPQHF

size: .
D: .
J: TRBJ1-4
V: TRBV28
DNA: TGTGCCAGCACTGTAAGGGGTGAGGAAAAACTGTTTTTT
CDR3: CASTVRGEEKLFF

size: once
D: .
J: TRBJ1-1
V: TRBV6-6
DNA: TGTGCCAGCAGACCCCCGATGGCTGACACTGAAGCTTTCTTT
CDR3: CASRPPMADTEAFF

size: .
D: TRBD1
J: TRBJ2-1
V: TRBV5-1
DNA: TGCGCCAGCAGCTCCGGGACAGGGGGTCTCGGGAGGTGGGACAATGAGCAGTTCTTC
CDR3: CASSSGTGGLGRWDNEQFF

size: .
D: .
J: TRBJ2-7
V: TRBV11-1
DNA: TGTGCCAGCAGCTTAGCACCGGGGGACTACGAGCAGTACTTC
CDR3: CASSLAPGDYEQYF

size: .
D: .
J: TRBJ1-5
V: TRBV30
DNA: TGTGCCTGGAGTGGAGGGTTGGGGGGACTCAATCAGCCCCAGCATTTT
CDR3: CAWSGGLGGLNQPQHF

size: .
D: .
J: TRBJ2-1
V: TRBV7-2
DNA: TGTGCCAGCAGCTTAGCGCAGGGACTCTATGAGCAGTTCTTC
CDR3: CASSLAQGLYEQFF

size: .
D: TRBD2
J: TRBJ2-7
V: TRBV5-5
DNA: TGTGCCAGCAGCCTTTTGGTTAGCGGGAGGTACGAGCAGTACTTC
CDR3: CASSLLVSGRYEQYF

size: .
D: .
J: TRBJ1-1
V: TRBV6-2/TRBV6-3
DNA: TGTGCCAGCAGTTCTAACCATGAAGCTTTCTTT
CDR3: CASSSNHEAFF

size: .
D: TRBD1
J: TRBJ1-1
V: TRBV19
DNA: TGTGCCAGTAGTTTCCGGGACAGGGGTTTCGGAGCTTTCTTT
CDR3: CASSFRDRGFGAFF

size: .
D: .
J: TRBJ1-2
V: TRBV7-9
DNA: TGTGCCAGCAGCCGAGACCGGGACTATGGCTACACCTTC
CDR3: CASSRDRDYGYTF

size: once
D: TRBD1
J: TRBJ1-2
V: TRBV29-1
DNA: TGCAGCGTTGAAGACCGGGACAGGGGGAGCGGTGGCTACACCTTC
CDR3: CSVEDRDRGSGGYTF

size: .
D: TRBD2
J: TRBJ2-1
V: TRBV18
DNA: TGTGCCAGCTCACCTACCGTGGGACTAGCTTTATCCGAGCAGTTCTTC
CDR3: CASSPTVGLALSEQFF

size: .
D: .
J: TRBJ1-2
V: TRBV28
DNA: TGTGCCAGCAGTTATGGACAGAATAACTATGGCTACACCTTC
CDR3: CASSYGQNNYGYTF